This is a list of T cell receptor beta chains from one sample in a study of OX40 agonist ivuxolimab in advanced cancers. The protocol was immunoSEQ multiplex PCR, while the TCRdb copy is restricted to in-frame clones and leaves out a portion. The sample lists roughly 56,000 clones, around nine tenths seen once, with 0.77% in the top ten. The source was CD4+ or CD8+ T cells sorted from blood, collected in a trial of the OX40 agonist ivuxolimab. The receptors were sampled from an adult with an advanced solid tumor such as melanoma, head and neck, liver or kidney cancer. The CDR3 runs from the conserved cysteine through the conserved F or W. A D gene is named only where the DNA matches it firmly. A clone size is listed for some rows: how often the clone was seen (once, few, many), or a class if it is expanded.

j_call clone_size d_call v_call cdr3_nt cdr3_aa
TRBJ2-2 once NA TRBV6-6 TGTGCCAGCAGCGTTACTAGTTACGGGGAGCTGTTTTTT CASSVTSYGELFF
TRBJ1-5 few NA TRBV6-6 TGTGCCAGCACCCCCGATGGGATGGCCAATCAGCCCCAGCATTTT CASTPDGMANQPQHF
TRBJ2-3 NA TRBD2 TRBV27 TGTGCCAGCAGTGGACTAGCTGGGGGGGATACGCAGTATTTT CASSGLAGGDTQYF
TRBJ1-5 NA TRBD1 TRBV30 TGTGCCTGGAGTCGACAGGGCCAGCAGCCCCAGCATTTT CAWSRQGQQPQHF
TRBJ2-1 NA NA TRBV27 TGTGCCAGCAGTATCGTAGGACCGACCTACAATGAGCAGTTCTTC CASSIVGPTYNEQFF
TRBJ2-3 NA TRBD1 TRBV6-5 TGTGCCAGCCAAGAGGACAGGGTCACAGATACGCAGTATTTT CASQEDRVTDTQYF
TRBJ1-1 once NA TRBV5-4 TGTGCCAGCAGCCCCGGAGGGGCCAGGAACACTGAAGCTTTCTTT CASSPGGARNTEAFF
TRBJ2-7 NA NA TRBV6-5 TGTGCCAGCAGTCTCGGACGGGCTGGGGACGAGCAGTACTTC CASSLGRAGDEQYF
TRBJ2-5 once NA TRBV5-6 TGTGCCAGCAGCCATCAAGAGACCCAGTACTTC CASSHQETQYF
TRBJ1-1 once NA TRBV12-5 TGTGCTAGTGGTCCCCAGAGAATACACAAGTGGAACACTGAAGCTTTCTTT CASGPQRIHKWNTEAFF
TRBJ2-3 NA NA TRBV5-1 TGCGCCAGCAGCTTGACCCCGGGGATGGGAGATACGCAGTATTTT CASSLTPGMGDTQYF
TRBJ2-4 NA NA TRBV11-2 TGTGCCAGCAGGCGGGGTCAGAATTACATTCAGTACTTC CASRRGQNYIQYF
TRBJ2-7 NA TRBD1 TRBV18 TGTGCCAGCTCACCACAGGGGGCCTCCTACGAGCAGTACTTC CASSPQGASYEQYF
TRBJ2-2 NA TRBD1 TRBV19 TGTGCCAGTAGTATACAGACAGGGTGGAACACCGGGGAGCTGTTTTTT CASSIQTGWNTGELFF
TRBJ2-7 NA NA TRBV11-2 TGTGCCAGCAGCTTACCGTCCTGGCGGGGAGACTACGAGCAGTACTTC CASSLPSWRGDYEQYF